The sequence of this TCR beta chain was determined in a study of chemoradiotherapy in HPV16-positive cancers. The V gene end was trimmed by 0 bases and the J gene end by 2 bases; junction bases not matched to a gene: 4. Germline V gene data show CDR1 as ENHRY and CDR2 as SYGVKD. There are 17 residues in the CDR3. Overall study results and limits: Non-HPV-specific T cells did not expand in tumors during treatment, whereas candidate HPV-specific clones and E7-related motifs did.

The table lists this clone with a few counts. The antigen is not known. The assay was immunoSEQ multiplex PCR, and TCRdb's table has in-frame clones only and misses some. The data hold about 780 clones, with roughly 93% observed a single time. Repertoires were sampled repeatedly during chemoradiotherapy. This material consisted of tumor tissue, taken from a patient who underwent chemoradiotherapy. This TCR derives from a human donor with HPV-associated anogenital cancer. The rearrangement uses TRBV10-3 and TRBJ2-2, with 9 bases aligning to TRBD1. For the CDR3, the DNA is TGTGCCATCAGTGAGTCCCCGGGACAGGGTAACACCGGGGAGCTGTTTTTT. Protein product: CAISESPGQGNTGELFF.